This TCR beta chain was sequenced during a study of T cell responses to AZD1222 COVID-19 vaccine. The repertoire was sequenced with immunoSEQ multiplex PCR; TCRdb's copy has only in-frame clones and lacks some. In the table there are approximately 160,000 clones, roughly nine tenths of which are singletons. Germline V gene sequence: CDR1 PRHDT, CDR2 FYEKMQ (reference sequence). Trimming took 5 bases from V and 10 from J, leaving 12 bases between them. This CDR3 region has 12 residues. The chain carries TRBV13 and TRBJ2-1; TRBD1 is a possible D gene (5 bases). This material consisted of peripheral blood, taken on day 0 of AZD1222 vaccination. The TCR was taken from an adult in good health. CDR3 DNA: TGTGCCAGCAGCACCGGGCCAGGGGAGCAGTTCTTC. Translated, it gives CASSTGPGEQFF. The variable domain in full, completed from reference TRBV13 and TRBJ2-1, reads AAGVIQSPRHLIKEKRETATLKCYPIPRHDTVYWYQQGPGQDPQFLISFYEKMQSDKGSIPDRFSAQQFSDYHSELNMSSLELGDSALYFCASSTGPGEQFFGPGTRLTVL.